The 9 T cell receptor beta chains presented below share a single source sample, sequenced in a study of shared clonotypes between healthy human individuals. TCRdb's copy holds only in-frame clones and misses some; the assay was immunoSEQ multiplex PCR. The sample has over a million clones; 75% to 85% are singletons. The sequencing sample was made of memory CD4+ T cells from PBMCs. Subset: CD45RA-negative fraction. These receptors originate from a young man in good health. Some clones in this sample may be carry-over from other donors' samples.

V is TRBV10-1 and J is TRBJ1-1, with D hard to call. CDR3 length: 14 amino acids. Between the trimmed V and J ends, which lost 10 bases and 3 bases, there was a span of 18 bases. The V gene's germline CDR1 is WNHNN and CDR2 SYGVQD (reference sequence). The CDR3 sequence: CATGRRAADTEAFF. Here the CDR3 DNA reads TGCGCCACGGGAAGGAGAGCAGCGGACACTGAAGCTTTCTTT.

This clone was counted a single time. The chain combines TRBV14 with TRBJ2-7, with D perhaps matching TRBD2 (6 bases). CDR3 size: 16 residues. CDR1 is SGHDN and CDR2 is FVKESK in the germline V gene. Trimming removed 0 bases from V and 3 bases from J, with 15 bases in between. The DNA for the CDR3 is TGTGCCAGCAGCCAAGAAGGTCGGACTACTCTCTACGAGCAGTACTTC. It specifies CASSQEGRTTLYEQYF.

The rearrangement links TRBV14 to TRBJ1-2; perhaps TRBD1 as D (5 bases). Deletions cut 2 bases from V and 4 bases from J, with 8 bases between. This CDR3 is 13 amino acids long. CDR1 and CDR2 (germline): SGHDN, FVKESK. CDR3 protein: CASSQYGGYGYTF. CDR3 bases: TGTGCCAGCAGCCAATATGGGGGCTATGGCTACACCTTC.

V usage is TRBV5-6 and J usage is TRBJ2-1; 13 positions agree with TRBD2. V was clipped by 4 bases and J by 6 bases; unmatched bases: 7. CDR3 size: 16 residues. The germline V gene encodes CDR1 SGHDT and CDR2 YYEEEE. The CDR3 sequence is CASSGGWTSGSNEQFF. CDR3 in DNA: TGTGCCAGCAGCGGGGGATGGACTAGCGGGAGCAATGAGCAGTTCTTC. Combining the CDR3 with reference TRBV5-6 and TRBJ2-1 gives the whole variable domain DAGVTQSPTHLIKTRGQQVTLRCSPKSGHDTVSWYQQALGQGPQFIFQYYEEEERQRGNFPDRFSGHQFPNYSSELNVNALLLGDSALYLCASSGGWTSGSNEQFFGPGTRLTVL.

Remarks on this clone: The junction and the germline gene differ at one end; a read error may be behind it. This chain links TRBV28 with TRBJ2-3; D is uncertain. In germline, CDR1 is MDHEN, CDR2 SYDVKM. The CDR3 length is 15 residues. CDR3 in DNA: TGTGCCAGTAGTTTATTGCAGCAGGGCACAGATACGCAGTATTTT. Translated: CASSLLQQGTDTQYF.

The table lists this clone with many counts. The CDR3 loop is CASSARTGTRAYEQYF. DNA of the CDR3: TGTGCCAGCAGCGCGAGGACCGGGACTCGAGCTTACGAGCAGTACTTC. The chain joins TRBV9 to TRBJ2-7; maybe TRBD2 (6 bases). The CDR3 is 16 residues long. The germline V gene has CDR1 SGDLS and CDR2 YYNGEE. Trimming left V 3 bases short and J 4 bases short, with 20 bases between. The variable domain in full, with the rest retrieved from reference TRBV9 and TRBJ2-7, is DSGVTQTPKHLITATGQRVTLRCSPRSGDLSVYWYQQSLDQGLQFLIQYYNGEERAKGNILERFSAQQFPDLHSELNLSSLELGDSALYFCASSARTGTRAYEQYFGPGTRLTVT.

V is TRBV9 and J is TRBJ2-6; D gene ambiguous. Germline CDR1 reads SGDLS; CDR2 reads YYNGEE. V lost 0 bases and J 2 bases, leaving 6 bases between the germline ends. The CDR3 extends over 15 amino acids. This CDR3 is CASSVAHTGANVLTF. The CDR3 bases are TGTGCCAGCAGCGTAGCGCATACTGGGGCCAACGTCCTGACTTTC.

V is TRBV7-2 and J is TRBJ2-7; 7 bases match TRBD1. With V trimmed by 8 bases and J by 6 bases, 13 bases remained unmatched. Germline assignment: CDR1 SGHTA and CDR2 FQGNSA. The CDR3 is 14 residues long. CDR3 loop: CASREGTVGVEQYF. CDR3 bases: TGTGCCAGCCGTGAGGGGACAGTGGGTGTCGAGCAGTACTTC.

V gene TRBV6-5 combines with J gene TRBJ2-7, with D hard to call. Trimming pared 0 bases from V and 2 bases from J, leaving 11 bases between. Germline values: CDR1 MNHEY, CDR2 SVGAGI. The CDR3 loop spans 15 amino acids. The DNA of the CDR3 is TGTGCCAGCAGTTACTCGATACAGATCCCCTACGAGCAGTACTTC. Translation: CASSYSIQIPYEQYF.